These T cell receptor beta chains were read from a single sample in a study of CD4+ T cells in melanoma. Assay used: immunoSEQ multiplex PCR; TCRdb lists only in-frame clones, some missing. The sample includes 9,900 or so clones, less than 80% of them seen just once. Input material: cells from a culture (not recorded whether cultured in vitro). The receptors here all came from a human donor with melanoma. Both conserved end residues are part of each CDR3. The order of the fields is D gene, clone size, J gene, V gene, CDR3 DNA, CDR3 protein. D genes are given only for firm matches. Size values are once, few and many counts, or a class for expanded clones, and some rows have none.

>NA|NA|TRBJ1-1|TRBV5-1
TGCGCCAGCAGCTTAAAGATCGACGGTGTTGCTTTCTTT
CASSLKIDGVAFF
>TRBD1|medium-sized|TRBJ1-1|TRBV7-9
TGTGCCAGCAGCTTTTCCGACAGGGGGCCCGTTGAAGCTTTCTTT
CASSFSDRGPVEAFF
>NA|NA|TRBJ1-2|TRBV5-1
TGCGCCAGCAGCGATCAACCCGGGACACCAGGTGGCTACACCTTC
CASSDQPGTPGGYTF
>NA|NA|TRBJ1-4|TRBV11-2
TGTGCCAGCACGGTCGGAGGGGTTTCGGAACTGTTTTTT
CASTVGGVSELFF
>NA|once|TRBJ1-3|TRBV9
TGTGCCAGCAGCGCCCAGGGCGCGAGAAACACCATATATTTT
CASSAQGARNTIYF
>TRBD1|NA|TRBJ2-5|TRBV11-2
TGTGCCAGCGGATATTACAGGGGGGAGACCCAGTACTTC
CASGYYRGETQYF
>TRBD1|NA|TRBJ1-2|TRBV19
TGTGCCAGTAGACTAGGACAGGGGTCATATGGCTACACCTTC
CASRLGQGSYGYTF
>NA|NA|TRBJ2-7|TRBV7-3
TGTGCCAGCAGCTTAACCCCCGGGGACGAGCAGTACTTC
CASSLTPGDEQYF
>NA|NA|TRBJ1-1|TRBV6-1
TGTGCCACCGCCCCAGGGGTTTGGTTTCACACTGAAGCTTTCTTT
CATAPGVWFHTEAFF
>NA|NA|TRBJ1-1|TRBV12-5
TGTGCTAGTGGTTTGACGGGCCTGGCTTTCTTT
CASGLTGLAFF
>NA|NA|TRBJ2-7|TRBV2
TGTGCCAGCAGTTCGGACAGTTACGAGCAGTACTTC
CASSSDSYEQYF
>TRBD1|NA|TRBJ2-5|TRBV4-2
TGTGCCAGCAGCCTACAGGGGGGAACCGGGGAGACCCAGTACTTC
CASSLQGGTGETQYF
>NA|NA|TRBJ1-3|TRBV7-9
TGTGCCAGCAGCTTAGGCACTGGAAACACCATATATTTT
CASSLGTGNTIYF
>NA|once|TRBJ2-1|TRBV9
TGTGCCAGCAGCGCCGAGGGGGATTCGTACAATGAGCAGTTCTTC
CASSAEGDSYNEQFF
>NA|medium-sized|TRBJ2-7|TRBV11-2
TGTGCCAGCTCCTCCTTGCGGCAGGGCTCCTACGAGCAGTACTTC
CASSSLRQGSYEQYF
>NA|few|TRBJ2-7|TRBV4-1
TGCGCCAGCAGCCAAGGTGACGAGCAGTACTTC
CASSQGDEQYF
>NA|few|TRBJ1-1|TRBV9
TGTGCCAGCAGCGTAGCTAGAACGAACACTGAAGCTTTCTTT
CASSVARTNTEAFF
>TRBD1|NA|TRBJ2-3|TRBV20-1
TGCAGTGCTAGCTTCACGACAGGGCGTTATTTT
CSASFTTGRYF
>TRBD1|NA|TRBJ1-4|TRBV10-2
TGCGCCAGCAGGCCTCTACAGGGGGCTCGGGAAAAACTGTTTTTT
CASRPLQGAREKLFF
>NA|NA|TRBJ1-5|TRBV7-6
TGTGCCAGCAGCTTGACCGGGCATCAGCCCCAGCATTTT
CASSLTGHQPQHF
>TRBD1|once|TRBJ1-2|TRBV12-5
TGTGCTAGTGGTTTGTTTACAGGGGGCGCCTTTGGCTACACCTTC
CASGLFTGGAFGYTF
>NA|NA|TRBJ1-2|TRBV18
TGTGCCAGCTCACCAACTCAGGCGGATGGCTACACCTTC
CASSPTQADGYTF
>TRBD1|NA|TRBJ1-3|TRBV30
TGTGCCCTGGGGACAGGGCGCTCTGGAAACACCATATATTTT
CALGTGRSGNTIYF
>NA|NA|TRBJ2-4|TRBV28
TGTGCCAGCAGTTCTCAGTCCCTTGCGGCTGCAATTCAGTACTTC
CASSSQSLAAAIQYF
>NA|few|TRBJ1-1|TRBV13
TGTGCCAGCAGCCCCGGACGGGGTGAAGCTTTCTTT
CASSPGRGEAFF
>NA|few|TRBJ1-1|TRBV18
TGTGCCAGCTCCCAAGGGCGTGCACAGGGCACTGAAGCTTTCTTT
CASSQGRAQGTEAFF
>TRBD2|NA|TRBJ2-2|TRBV12-5
TGTGCTAGTGGTTTGGTACTAATAGAGGGACTAGCGGGGGTTAACACCGGGGAGCTGTTTTTT
CASGLVLIEGLAGVNTGELFF
>TRBD2|NA|TRBJ2-5|TRBV4-2
TGTGCCAGCAGCCAAGCAGGGACTAGCGGACAAGAGACCCAGTACTTC
CASSQAGTSGQETQYF
>TRBD1|few|TRBJ1-5|TRBV5-8
TGTGCCAGCAGCACAGGGACAGTCCGCAATCAGCCCCAGCATTTT
CASSTGTVRNQPQHF
>NA|NA|TRBJ1-4|TRBV6-5
TGTGCCAGCAGCCCCCAGCTTATAACTAATGAAAAACTGTTTTTT
CASSPQLITNEKLFF
>TRBD1|NA|TRBJ1-4|TRBV10-2
TGCGCCAGCAGCTTGGGACAGCCCGAAAAACTGTTTTTT
CASSLGQPEKLFF
>NA|NA|TRBJ1-3|TRBV19
TGTGCCAGCCAAAACAGGGAAAAGGGAACCTCTGGAAACACCATATATTTT
CASQNREKGTSGNTIYF
>NA|NA|TRBJ1-1|TRBV14
TGTGCCAGCAGCTCAGACCTTTACACTGAAGCTTTCTTT
CASSSDLYTEAFF
>NA|NA|TRBJ2-3|TRBV7-8
TGTGCCAGCAGCATGGGGGATACGCAGTATTTT
CASSMGDTQYF
>NA|few|TRBJ1-1|TRBV28
TGTGCCAGCAGTTTATGGCCCCTCCGGGGCGGATGGGGAAACACTGAAGCTTTCTTT
CASSLWPLRGGWGNTEAFF
>TRBD1|NA|TRBJ2-5|TRBV5-6
TGTGCCAGCAACGCTGGACAGGGGCCCCAAGAGACCCAGTACTTC
CASNAGQGPQETQYF
>TRBD1|NA|TRBJ2-3|TRBV5-1
TGCGCCAGCAGTCACGGGACAGGGGGCGAAGATACGCAGTATTTT
CASSHGTGGEDTQYF
>NA|NA|TRBJ1-2|TRBV5-1
TGCGCCAGCAGCTTAGGGTATTTGGGCGACTATGGCTACACCTTC
CASSLGYLGDYGYTF
>NA|NA|TRBJ1-4|TRBV6-5
TGTGCCAGCAGCCCCCGGGAGGGGAGCAATGAAAAACTGTTTTTT
CASSPREGSNEKLFF
>TRBD2|few|TRBJ2-1|TRBV5-1
TGCGCCAGCAGCCCGCCGGGACTAGCGGGGGGCGCCGGTGAGCAGTTCTTC
CASSPPGLAGGAGEQFF
>NA|NA|TRBJ1-3|TRBV7-9
TGTGCCAGCAGCTTATCCATCTCCTCTGGAAACACCATATATTTT
CASSLSISSGNTIYF
>TRBD2|few|TRBJ2-3|TRBV2
TGTGCCAGCAGTCCCATAAGCGGGGGGCTAGCAGATACGCAGTATTTT
CASSPISGGLADTQYF
>NA|NA|TRBJ1-2|TRBV7-9
TGTGCCAGCAGCTTTACTCCAGGGCCTAACTATGGCTACACCTTC
CASSFTPGPNYGYTF
>NA|NA|TRBJ1-1|TRBV11-2
TGTGCCAGCAGCCCCCTATGGGGGCCGGAAGCTTTCTTT
CASSPLWGPEAFF
>TRBD2|NA|TRBJ2-2|TRBV27
TGTGCCAGCAGTACAACGGGACTAGCCACCACCGGGGAGCTGTTTTTT
CASSTTGLATTGELFF
>NA|NA|TRBJ1-1|TRBV6-1
TGTGCCAGCAGTGAAGTCACAGGGAGGACTTTCTTT
CASSEVTGRTFF
>NA|NA|TRBJ1-1|TRBV5-8
TGTGCCAGCAGCCAGGGGCTCACTTACGGAAGAGCTTTCTTT
CASSQGLTYGRAFF